This T cell receptor (beta chain) was identified during a study of T cell repertoires in cytomegalovirus infection. The wider study: CMV epitopes used comprised recently identified HLA-C-restricted ones and well-studied HLA-B-restricted ones. In public TCR beta signatures, there were indications of both CMV infection and matching HLA type.

TCRdb ran MiXCR on the reads and lists one entry per CDR3 protein. The repertoire holds about 830,000 distinct CDR3 sequences, approximately 32% seen once, with roughly 12% in the top ten. Worth noting for this clonotype: As yet, its antigen is unknown.

J was trimmed by 0 bases and V by 1 base; bases with no gene match: 6. There are 18 residues in the CDR3. Germline V gives CDR1 SGHRS, CDR2 YFSETQ. The genes are TRBV5-1 and TRBJ2-6; 8 nucleotides agree with TRBD1. Sequencing used cultured CD8+ T cells from PBMCs, obtained from culture after CMV antigen stimulation. This receptor was taken from a human donor in good health (CMV status not recorded). Some clones in this sample may be carry-over from other donors' samples. The CDR3 spells CASSLRTGLNSGANVLTF. CDR3 nucleotides: TGCGCCAGCAGCTTGAGGACAGGGCTTAACTCTGGGGCCAACGTCCTGACTTTC. The full variable domain, its missing parts supplied by reference TRBV5-1 and TRBJ2-6, is KAGVTQTPRYLIKTRGQQVTLSCSPISGHRSVSWYQQTPGQGLQFLFEYFSETQRNKGNFPGRFSGRQFSNSRSEMNVSTLELGDSALYLCASSLRTGLNSGANVLTFGAGSRLTVL.